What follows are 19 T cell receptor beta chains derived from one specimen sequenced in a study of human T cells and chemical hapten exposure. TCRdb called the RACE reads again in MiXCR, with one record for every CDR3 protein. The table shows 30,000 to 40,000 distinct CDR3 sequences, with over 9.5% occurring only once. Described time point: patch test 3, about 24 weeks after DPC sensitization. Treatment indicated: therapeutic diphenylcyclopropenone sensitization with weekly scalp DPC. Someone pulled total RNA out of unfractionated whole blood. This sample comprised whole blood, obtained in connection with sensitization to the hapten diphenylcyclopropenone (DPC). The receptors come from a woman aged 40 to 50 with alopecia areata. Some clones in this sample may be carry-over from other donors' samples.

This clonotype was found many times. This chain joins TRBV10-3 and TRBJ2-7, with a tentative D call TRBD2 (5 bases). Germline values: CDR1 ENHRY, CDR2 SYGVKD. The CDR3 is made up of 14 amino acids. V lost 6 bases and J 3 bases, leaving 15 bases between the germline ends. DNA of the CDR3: TGTGCCATCAGCTCCCCCAACCGGGACTACGAGCAGTACTTC. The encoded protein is CAISSPNRDYEQYF.

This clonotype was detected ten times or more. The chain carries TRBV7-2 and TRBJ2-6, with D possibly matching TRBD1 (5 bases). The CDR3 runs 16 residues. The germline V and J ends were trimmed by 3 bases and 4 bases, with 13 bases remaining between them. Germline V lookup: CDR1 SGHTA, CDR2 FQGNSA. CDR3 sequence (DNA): TGTGCCAGCAGCTTGCGTCTCAGGGCCGGGGCCAACGTCCTGACTTTC. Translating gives CASSLRLRAGANVLTF.

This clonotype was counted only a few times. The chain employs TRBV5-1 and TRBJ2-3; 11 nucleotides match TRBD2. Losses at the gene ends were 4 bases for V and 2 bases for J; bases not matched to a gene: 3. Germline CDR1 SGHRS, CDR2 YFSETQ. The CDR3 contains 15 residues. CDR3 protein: CASSGGLAVTDTQYF. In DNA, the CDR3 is TGCGCCAGCAGCGGGGGACTAGCGGTCACAGATACGCAGTATTTT.

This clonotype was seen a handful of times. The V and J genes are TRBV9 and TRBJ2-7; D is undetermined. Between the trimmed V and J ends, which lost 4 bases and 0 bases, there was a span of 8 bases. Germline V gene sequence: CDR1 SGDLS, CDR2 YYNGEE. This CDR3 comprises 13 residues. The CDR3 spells CASSPTSSYEQYF. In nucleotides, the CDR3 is TGTGCCAGCAGCCCCACGAGCTCCTACGAGCAGTACTTC.

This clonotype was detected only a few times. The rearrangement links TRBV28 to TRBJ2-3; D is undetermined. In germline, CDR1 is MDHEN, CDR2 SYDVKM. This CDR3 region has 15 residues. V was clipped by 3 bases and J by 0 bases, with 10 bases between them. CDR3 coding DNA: TGTGCCAGCAGTTTGTCTGTGTATAGCACAGATACGCAGTATTTT. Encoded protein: CASSLSVYSTDTQYF.

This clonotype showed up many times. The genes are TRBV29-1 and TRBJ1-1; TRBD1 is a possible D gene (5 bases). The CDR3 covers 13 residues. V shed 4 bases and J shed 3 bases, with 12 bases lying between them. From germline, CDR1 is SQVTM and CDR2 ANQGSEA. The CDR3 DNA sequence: TGCAGCGTTGGGGGGGTGTTGGACACTGAAGCTTTCTTT. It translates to CSVGGVLDTEAFF.

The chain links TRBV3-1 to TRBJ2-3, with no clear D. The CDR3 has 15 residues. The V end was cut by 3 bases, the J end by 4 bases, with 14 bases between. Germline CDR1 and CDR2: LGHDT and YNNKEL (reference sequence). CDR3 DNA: TGTGCCAGCAGCCAGGATATTTGGGCCGCAGATACGCAGTATTTT. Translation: CASSQDIWAADTQYF.

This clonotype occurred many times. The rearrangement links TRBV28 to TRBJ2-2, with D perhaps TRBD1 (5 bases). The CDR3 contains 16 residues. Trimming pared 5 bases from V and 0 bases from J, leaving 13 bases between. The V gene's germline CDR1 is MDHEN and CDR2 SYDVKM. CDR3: CASSRTAGSNTGELFF. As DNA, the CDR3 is TGTGCCAGCAGTAGGACGGCAGGGTCGAACACCGGGGAGCTGTTTTTT.

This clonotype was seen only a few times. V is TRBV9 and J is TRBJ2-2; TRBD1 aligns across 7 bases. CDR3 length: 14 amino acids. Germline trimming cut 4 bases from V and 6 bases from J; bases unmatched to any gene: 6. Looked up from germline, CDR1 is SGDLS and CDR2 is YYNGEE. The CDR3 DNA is TGTGCCAGCAGCTCGGGACAGTGGGCCGGGGAGCTGTTTTTT. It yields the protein CASSSGQWAGELFF. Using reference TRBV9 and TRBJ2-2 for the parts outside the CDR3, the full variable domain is DSGVTQTPKHLITATGQRVTLRCSPRSGDLSVYWYQQSLDQGLQFLIQYYNGEERAKGNILERFSAQQFPDLHSELNLSSLELGDSALYFCASSSGQWAGELFFGEGSRLTVL.

DNA for the CDR3: TGTGCCAGCAGTCATCGGGGTGTACATGAAAAACTGTTTTTT. It translates to CASSHRGVHEKLFF. J is TRBJ1-4 and V is TRBV27, with D unclear. The V end was cut by 5 bases, the J end by 6 bases, with 13 bases between. Germline CDR1 and CDR2: MNHEY and SMNVEV (reference sequence). The CDR3 has 14 residues.

The DNA for the CDR3 is TGTGCCAGCAGCATACCCTACGCATACAATGAGCAGTTCTTC. Protein sequence: CASSIPYAYNEQFF. The chain uses TRBV11-2 and TRBJ2-1, with D unresolved. V shed 5 bases and J shed 4 bases, with 12 bases lying between them. The CDR3 has 14 residues. CDR1 is SGHAT and CDR2 is FQNNGV in the germline V gene.

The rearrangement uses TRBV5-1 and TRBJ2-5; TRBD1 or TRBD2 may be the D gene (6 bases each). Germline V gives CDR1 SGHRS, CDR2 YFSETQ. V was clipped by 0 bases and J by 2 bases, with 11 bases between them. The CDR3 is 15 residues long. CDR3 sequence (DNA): TGCGCCAGCAGCTTGGAGGGGGGCGGTCAAGAGACCCAGTACTTC. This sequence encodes CASSLEGGGQETQYF.

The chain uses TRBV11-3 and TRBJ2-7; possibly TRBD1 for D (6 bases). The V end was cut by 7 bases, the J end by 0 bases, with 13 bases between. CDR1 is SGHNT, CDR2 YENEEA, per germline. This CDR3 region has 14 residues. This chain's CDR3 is CASKPGTSSYEQYF. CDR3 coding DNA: TGTGCCAGCAAGCCGGGGACAAGCTCCTACGAGCAGTACTTC.

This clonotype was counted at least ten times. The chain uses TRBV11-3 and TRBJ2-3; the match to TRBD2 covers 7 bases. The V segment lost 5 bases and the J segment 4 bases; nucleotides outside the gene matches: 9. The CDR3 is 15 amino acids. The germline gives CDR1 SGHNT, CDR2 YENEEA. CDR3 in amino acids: CASSRGGSSSDTQYF. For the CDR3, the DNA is TGTGCCAGCAGCCGTGGCGGGAGTAGCTCAGATACGCAGTATTTT.

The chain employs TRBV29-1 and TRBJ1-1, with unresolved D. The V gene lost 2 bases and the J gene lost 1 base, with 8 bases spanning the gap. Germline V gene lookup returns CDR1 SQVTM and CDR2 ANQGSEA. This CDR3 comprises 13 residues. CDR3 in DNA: TGCAGCGTTGAAAGGATAGAGAACACTGAAGCTTTCTTT. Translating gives CSVERIENTEAFF.

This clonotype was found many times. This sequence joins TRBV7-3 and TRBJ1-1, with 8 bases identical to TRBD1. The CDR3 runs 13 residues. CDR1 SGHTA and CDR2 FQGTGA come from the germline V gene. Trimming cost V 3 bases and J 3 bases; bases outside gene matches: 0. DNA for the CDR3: TGTGCCAGCAGCTTGGACAGGGACACTGAAGCTTTCTTT. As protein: CASSLDRDTEAFF.

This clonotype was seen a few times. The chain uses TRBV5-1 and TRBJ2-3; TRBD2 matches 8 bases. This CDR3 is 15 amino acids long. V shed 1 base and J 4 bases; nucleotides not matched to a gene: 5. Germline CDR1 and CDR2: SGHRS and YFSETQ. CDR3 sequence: CASSLSGGWSDTQYF. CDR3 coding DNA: TGCGCCAGCAGCTTGAGCGGGGGATGGTCAGATACGCAGTATTTT.

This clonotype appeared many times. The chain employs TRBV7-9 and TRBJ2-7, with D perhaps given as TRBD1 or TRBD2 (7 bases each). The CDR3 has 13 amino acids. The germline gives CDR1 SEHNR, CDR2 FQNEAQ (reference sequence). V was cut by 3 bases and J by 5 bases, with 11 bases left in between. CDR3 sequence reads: CASSFSGGDEQYF. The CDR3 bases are TGTGCCAGCAGCTTTTCAGGGGGGGACGAGCAGTACTTC.

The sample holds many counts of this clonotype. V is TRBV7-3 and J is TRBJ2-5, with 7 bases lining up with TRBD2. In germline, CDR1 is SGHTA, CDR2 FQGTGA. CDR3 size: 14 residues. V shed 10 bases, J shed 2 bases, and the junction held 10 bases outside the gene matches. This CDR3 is CATSFQGGQETQYF. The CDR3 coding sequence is TGTGCCACAAGCTTCCAGGGAGGGCAAGAGACCCAGTACTTC.